Listed below are T cell receptor beta chains from one sample, sequenced in a study of T cells after yellow fever vaccination. One entry per CDR3 protein, called by TCRdb with MiXCR from the 5' RACE reads. This repertoire shows about 300,000 distinct CDR3 sequences, approximately 3.9% found once; its top ten account for 20% to 30%. This specimen was PBMCs, taken 5 days after the yellow fever booster vaccination. These receptors were collected from a man aged 18-30 years who received the YFV17D yellow fever vaccine. Each CDR3 is given with its conserved first and last residue. Fields, in order: V gene, clone size, J gene, D gene, CDR3 DNA, CDR3 protein. A D gene is named only where the DNA matches it firmly. For some rows the clone size is stated as once, few or many, or as a class when expanded; others skip it.

v_call: TRBV5-1
clone_size: -
j_call: TRBJ2-2
d_call: TRBD1
cdr3_nt: TGCGCCAGCAGCTTAGACAGGGAAGGGGAGCTGTTTTTT
cdr3_aa: CASSLDREGELFF

v_call: TRBV7-2
clone_size: many
j_call: TRBJ2-4
d_call: -
cdr3_nt: TGTGCCAGCACCGAGGGGGTGGGAAACATTCAGTACTTC
cdr3_aa: CASTEGVGNIQYF

v_call: TRBV9
clone_size: few
j_call: TRBJ1-2
d_call: -
cdr3_nt: TGTGCCAGCAGGGCCGACAGTTTCTATGGCTACACCTTC
cdr3_aa: CASRADSFYGYTF

v_call: TRBV7-8
clone_size: -
j_call: TRBJ2-1
d_call: TRBD2
cdr3_nt: TGTGCCAGCAGCCTTAGTCAGAGCGGGGCGATCTATGAGCAGTTCTTC
cdr3_aa: CASSLSQSGAIYEQFF

v_call: TRBV5-6
clone_size: few
j_call: TRBJ2-5
d_call: -
cdr3_nt: TGTGCCAGCAGCCAGCCGCCCCTGGAAGAGACCCAGTACTTC
cdr3_aa: CASSQPPLEETQYF

v_call: TRBV7-9
clone_size: many
j_call: TRBJ2-3
d_call: -
cdr3_nt: TGTGCCAGCAGCTTAGACCGGGTCACAGATACGCAGTATTTT
cdr3_aa: CASSLDRVTDTQYF

v_call: TRBV4-1
clone_size: few
j_call: TRBJ1-2
d_call: -
cdr3_nt: TGCGCCAGCAGTGACACTTTCTATGGCTACACCTTC
cdr3_aa: CASSDTFYGYTF

v_call: TRBV6-5
clone_size: few
j_call: TRBJ1-1
d_call: -
cdr3_nt: TGTGCCAGCAGTTACTCGAAGGAGACGCACCAGATGAACACTGAAGCTTTCTTT
cdr3_aa: CASSYSKETHQMNTEAFF

v_call: TRBV12-3/TRBV12-4
clone_size: -
j_call: TRBJ2-6
d_call: -
cdr3_nt: TGTGCCAGCAGTTGGTTGCCTGGGGCCAACGTCCTGACTTTC
cdr3_aa: CASSWLPGANVLTF

v_call: TRBV29-1
clone_size: few
j_call: TRBJ2-3
d_call: -
cdr3_nt: TGCAGCTCCGCCGGGATGGTCACAGATACGCAGTATTTT
cdr3_aa: CSSAGMVTDTQYF

v_call: TRBV9
clone_size: once
j_call: TRBJ2-6
d_call: TRBD1
cdr3_nt: TGTGCCAGCAGCGATCCACAGGGGACCGGGGCTAACGTCCTGACTTTC
cdr3_aa: CASSDPQGTGANVLTF

v_call: TRBV20-1
clone_size: -
j_call: TRBJ1-5
d_call: -
cdr3_nt: TGCAGTGCTCAGGAAGATAGCAATCAGCCCCAGCATTTT
cdr3_aa: CSAQEDSNQPQHF

v_call: TRBV6-5
clone_size: -
j_call: TRBJ2-2
d_call: -
cdr3_nt: TGTGCCAGCAGTTACGACAGATCGAACACCGGGGAGCTGTTTTTT
cdr3_aa: CASSYDRSNTGELFF

v_call: TRBV4-1
clone_size: many
j_call: TRBJ2-2
d_call: -
cdr3_nt: TGCGCCAGCAGCCAAGAGGGTCAACCGGGGACCGGGGAGCTGTTTTTT
cdr3_aa: CASSQEGQPGTGELFF

v_call: TRBV20-1
clone_size: few
j_call: TRBJ2-2
d_call: -
cdr3_nt: TGCAGTGCTAGAGACCCTAAAGGGGGGAGCACCGGGGAGCTGTTTTTT
cdr3_aa: CSARDPKGGSTGELFF

v_call: TRBV24-1
clone_size: many
j_call: TRBJ2-3
d_call: -
cdr3_nt: TGTGCCACCAGTGATTTCAGGCGGGGAGCGGGCACAGATACGCAGTATTTT
cdr3_aa: CATSDFRRGAGTDTQYF

v_call: TRBV9
clone_size: many
j_call: TRBJ2-1
d_call: TRBD1
cdr3_nt: TGTGCCAGCAGCGGCATGGGACAGGGATACAATGAGCAGTTCTTC
cdr3_aa: CASSGMGQGYNEQFF

v_call: TRBV24-1
clone_size: few
j_call: TRBJ2-5
d_call: -
cdr3_nt: TGTGCCACCAGTGACGGGGCCCAAGAGACCCAGTACTTC
cdr3_aa: CATSDGAQETQYF

v_call: TRBV7-6
clone_size: -
j_call: TRBJ1-1
d_call: -
cdr3_nt: TGTGCCAGCAGCTTTGGGGGGAGCGCTGAAGCTTTCTTT
cdr3_aa: CASSFGGSAEAFF

v_call: TRBV12-3/TRBV12-4
clone_size: -
j_call: TRBJ2-1
d_call: TRBD1
cdr3_nt: TGTGCCAGCAGTCCAGCAGGGACAGGGGCTAATGAGCAGTTCTTC
cdr3_aa: CASSPAGTGANEQFF

v_call: TRBV7-2
clone_size: -
j_call: TRBJ2-5
d_call: TRBD2
cdr3_nt: TGTGCCAGCAGCGTGGCGGGGGTCGAGACCCAGTACTTC
cdr3_aa: CASSVAGVETQYF

v_call: TRBV29-1
clone_size: few
j_call: TRBJ2-5
d_call: TRBD1
cdr3_nt: TGCAGCGTTGAGACAGGGGCCCCAGGGACCCAGTACTTC
cdr3_aa: CSVETGAPGTQYF

v_call: TRBV4-1
clone_size: few
j_call: TRBJ2-7
d_call: TRBD1
cdr3_nt: TGCGCCAGCAGCCAAGTCCGACAGGGTGGCTACGAGCAGTACTTC
cdr3_aa: CASSQVRQGGYEQYF

v_call: TRBV4-2
clone_size: -
j_call: TRBJ2-5
d_call: -
cdr3_nt: TGTGACAGCAGCCAAGATAGAGAGACCCAGTACTTC
cdr3_aa: CDSSQDRETQYF

v_call: TRBV10-3
clone_size: many
j_call: TRBJ2-2
d_call: -
cdr3_nt: TGTGCCATCAGTGAGACCCAGGCCCCGAACACCGGGGAGCTGTTTTTT
cdr3_aa: CAISETQAPNTGELFF

v_call: TRBV4-3
clone_size: few
j_call: TRBJ1-4
d_call: -
cdr3_nt: TGCGCCAGCAGCCGGGCCCGGTACAATGAAAAACTGTTTTTT
cdr3_aa: CASSRARYNEKLFF

v_call: TRBV6-2/TRBV6-3
clone_size: few
j_call: TRBJ2-1
d_call: TRBD1
cdr3_nt: TGTGCCAGCAGTTACCCAGGACAGGGGGCGAATGAGCAGTTCTTC
cdr3_aa: CASSYPGQGANEQFF

v_call: TRBV19
clone_size: few
j_call: TRBJ2-5
d_call: -
cdr3_nt: TGTGCCAGTAGTATTGGACAGACATCCCACCAAGAGACCCAGTACTTC
cdr3_aa: CASSIGQTSHQETQYF

v_call: TRBV6-2/TRBV6-3
clone_size: few
j_call: TRBJ2-1
d_call: -
cdr3_nt: TGTGCCAGCAGTCCCCAAAGCGGCCGCTCCTACAATGAGCAGTTCTTC
cdr3_aa: CASSPQSGRSYNEQFF

v_call: TRBV10-3
clone_size: many
j_call: TRBJ1-2
d_call: -
cdr3_nt: TGTGCCATCAGTGGAGTGACAGCGGCCGGCTACACCTTC
cdr3_aa: CAISGVTAAGYTF